The following is a T cell receptor beta chain sequence with its context. Its antigen is not yet known. Base quality data are lacking; no much larger clone is found one base away. CDR1 is given as SGHNT and CDR2 as YYREEE, both from the germline V gene (reference sequence). The junction carries 4 bases between V and J, which are trimmed by 0 bases and 1 base respectively. Measured from the cysteine to the phenylalanine, the CDR3 is 13 residues long. Only the CDR3 DNA stays, 39 bases, in frame from base 1. These data originate in a study of T cell clonotyping in hematopoietic cell transplantation (dated by TCRdb to 2020 to 2022). Regarding the study in general: In the study, more than 120 blood samples were gathered from some 32 consecutive transplant recipients and their related donors. Recruitment of patients ran from September 2015 to early 2017, and follow-up continued until late 2020 or until death. The paper's findings and limits, for the study overall: Donor and pretransplant recipient Inverse Simpson Index values predicted broader posttransplant TCR repertoire diversity. After transplant, TCR diversity in recipients dropped, and pathologically expanded clonotypes increased progressively from day 30 to day 180. Just a small fraction of recipient repertoires overlapped with donor repertoires, and more than 97% appeared de novo at the given depth. The sample size was limited, and CD4 and CD8 repertoire contributions could not be separated because cells were not sorted.

The intended sense of this specimen's time point label: 100 days after allo-HCT. Blood from recipients was drawn roughly 28 days before transplant, then again at days 30, 100 and 180 after transplant. Using Nuclei Lysis Solution, genomic DNA was extracted from unfractionated peripheral blood mononuclear cells that were either fresh or cryopreserved. The immunoSEQ assay, a bias-controlled multiplex PCR with V- and J-specific primers, was used to amplify TCR beta CDR3 regions from genomic DNA. In a second PCR step, a proprietary barcode and Illumina adapter sequences were attached to the CDR3 amplicons. An Illumina MiSeq instrument was used for sequencing of the CDR3 libraries. For the original study's pipeline: Export and quality control were performed with immunoSEQ Analyzer 3.0, and downstream analyses were performed with R Bioconductor and Immunarch. Only productive rearrangements in the normalized downsampled data set were used to calculate repertoire metrics. In the normalized cohort, clonotypes with more than 5 templates were defined as pathologically expanded. The Inverse Simpson Index was used to measure repertoire diversity. The non-normalized data set was used for CMV-specificity analyses so that all clonotypes could be captured. TCRdb's version of the immuneACCESS table is confined to in-frame rearrangements and falls short of the full clone set. An unresolved V gene accounts for under half of the shortfall where checked; the remainder is of unknown origin. Clonal size and the V and J genes are those of that table, whereas D and trimming came from the DNA. Present in this sample are about 15,000 clones, around 84% of which were seen just once. The ten largest clonotypes hold roughly 13% of the sample.

This TCR came from a male patient in his forties or fifties who had an allogeneic stem cell transplant from an unrelated donor, so T cells may come from the graft donor. Some clones in this sample may be carry-over from other donors' samples. The specimen was PBMCs, collected 100 days after allogeneic stem cell transplant. The rearrangement combines TRBV5-4 with TRBJ2-5; confidence is insufficient to name the D gene. The nucleotides are TGTGCCAGCAGCTTGGCCAGCCAAGAGACCCAGTACTTC. It translates to CASSLASQETQYF.